The 29 T cell receptor beta chains listed next were all sequenced from one sample in a study of shared clonotypes between healthy human individuals. Here immunoSEQ multiplex PCR was the method, and the copy in TCRdb shows in-frame clones only, minus some. The sample records roughly 510,000 clones, about three quarters being singletons. Sequencing was performed on PBMCs. These receptors were collected from a woman in her forties in good health. Some clones in this sample may be carry-over from other donors' samples.

The chain couples TRBV30 to TRBJ2-1; 10 bases agree with TRBD2. Germline V gives CDR1 GTSNPN, CDR2 SVGIG (reference sequence). The CDR3 is made up of 12 amino acids. V lost 4 bases to trimming and J lost 12 bases; unmatched junction nucleotides: 6. CDR3 nucleotides: TGTGCCTGGACTAGCGGGAGTAGTTGGCAGTTCTTC. It codes for CAWTSGSSWQFF.

This chain joins TRBV6-4 and TRBJ2-1, with TRBD2 identical over 12 bases. This CDR3 is built from 15 residues. V trimming: 2 bases; J trimming: 9 bases; junction bases outside the gene matches: 5. The V gene's germline CDR1 is MRHNA and CDR2 SNTAGT. The CDR3 DNA is TGTGCCAGCAGTGACGTGTCTAGCGGGAGGGGTGAGCAGTTCTTC. Amino acid sequence: CASSDVSSGRGEQFF.

In its sample, this clone was seen once. The chain joins TRBV11-2 to TRBJ2-1; 7 bases agree with TRBD2. Germline V lookup: CDR1 SGHAT, CDR2 FQNNGV. The V segment lost 4 bases and the J segment 8 bases; nucleotides outside the gene matches: 5. The length of the CDR3 is 13 residues. CDR3 region: CASSYGRIDEQFF. Here the CDR3 DNA reads TGTGCCAGCAGCTACGGGAGGATCGATGAGCAGTTCTTC.

V usage is TRBV10-1 and J usage is TRBJ2-7; 11 nucleotides match TRBD2. Germline V gene sequence: CDR1 WNHNN, CDR2 SYGVQD (reference sequence). The CDR3 runs 17 residues. V lost 4 bases and J lost 0; bases outside the gene matches: 8. The CDR3 here is CASSGTSGRRCSYEQYF. The CDR3 DNA reads TGCGCCAGCAGTGGAACTAGCGGGAGAAGGTGCTCCTACGAGCAGTACTTC.

A single count supports this clone. The V and J genes are TRBV18 and TRBJ1-5; D not certain. V gave up 2 bases and J gave up 8 bases, with 10 bases separating them. Germline CDR1 is KGHSH and CDR2 is LQKENI. The CDR3 loop spans 13 amino acids. This chain's CDR3 is CASSPTGGEPQHF. The DNA of the CDR3 is TGTGCCAGCTCACCAACGGGAGGCGAGCCCCAGCATTTT. The whole variable domain, remainder taken from reference TRBV18 and TRBJ1-5, is NAGVMQNPRHLVRRRGQEARLRCSPMKGHSHVYWYRQLPEEGLKFMVYLQKENIIDESGMPKERFSAEFPKEGPSILRIQQVVRGDSAAYFCASSPTGGEPQHFGDGTRLSIL.

To note about this clone: This likely stems from a read error, as it lies one base from a far larger clone. Within the sample, other DNA sequences also encode this same CDR3. The rearrangement joins TRBV28 to TRBJ1-1; no clear D gene. The CDR3 totals 13 residues. The V end was cut by 1 base, the J end by 11 bases, with 14 bases between. Germline-derived CDR1 and CDR2 are MDHEN and SYDVKM. The CDR3 loop is CASSLLGTSVAFF. CDR3 bases: TGTGCCAGCAGTTTATTAGGCACGTCGGTGGCTTTCTTT.

J is TRBJ2-2 and V is TRBV7-2; 7 bases are shared with TRBD2. V lost 4 bases to trimming and J lost 6 bases; unmatched junction nucleotides: 5. CDR3 length: 14 residues. Germline-derived CDR1 and CDR2 are SGHTA and FQGNSA. CDR3 loop: CASSSRAGSGELFF. CDR3 nucleotide sequence: TGTGCCAGCAGCTCACGAGCGGGATCCGGGGAGCTGTTTTTT.

The V call is TRBV7-8, the J call TRBJ1-5; perhaps TRBD1 as D (6 bases). Germline CDR1 and CDR2: SGHVS and FQNEAQ. Trimming left V 5 bases short and J 5 bases short, with 13 bases between. The length of the CDR3 is 14 residues. CDR3 residues: CASSPTNRDQPQHF. The CDR3 DNA reads as TGTGCCAGCAGCCCTACCAACAGGGATCAGCCCCAGCATTTT. The full variable domain, rest sourced from reference TRBV7-8 and TRBJ1-5, is GAGVSQSPRYKVAKRGQDVALRCDPISGHVSLFWYQQALGQGPEFLTYFQNEAQLDKSGLPSDRFFAERPEGSVSTLKIQRTQQEDSAVYLCASSPTNRDQPQHFGDGTRLSIL.

This chain links TRBV7-2 with TRBJ1-3; D gene unclear. CDR1 is SGHTA and CDR2 is FQGNSA in the germline V gene. V shed 4 bases and J shed 3 bases, with 10 bases lying between them. CDR3 length equals 14 residues. The CDR3 region is CASSSRNYGNTIYF. CDR3 bases: TGTGCCAGCAGCTCTCGGAATTATGGAAACACCATATATTTT.

As for this clone: Sequence at one end of the junction differs from germline and may be a read error. J is TRBJ2-7 and V is TRBV7-7; D is perhaps TRBD1 or TRBD2 (5 bases each). The V gene's germline CDR1 is SSHAT and CDR2 FNYEAQ (reference sequence). There are 13 residues in the CDR3. DNA for the CDR3: TGTGCTAGCAGCTCCGGGGCAAACTACGAGCAGTACTTC. This sequence encodes CASSSGANYEQYF.

V and J are TRBV19 and TRBJ2-5, with TRBD1 identical over 7 bases. Germline V gives CDR1 LNHDA, CDR2 SQIVND (reference sequence). The CDR3 sequence is 13 residues long. With V trimmed by 3 bases and J by 2 bases, 0 bases remained unmatched. The DNA for the CDR3 is TGTGCCAGTAGTATGACAGGGCAAGAGACCCAGTACTTC. Encoded protein: CASSMTGQETQYF.

The chain employs TRBV2 and TRBJ2-1; D possibly corresponds to TRBD2 (5 bases). CDR3 size: 14 residues. With 0 bases removed from V and 7 bases from J, the gap between germline ends came to 10 bases. In germline, CDR1 is SNHLY, CDR2 FYNNEI. CDR3: CASSEASSRNEQFF. The CDR3 DNA sequence: TGTGCCAGCAGTGAAGCCTCTAGCAGGAATGAGCAGTTCTTC.

V gene TRBV9 combines with J gene TRBJ2-1; 9 bases align to TRBD1. Germline V gives CDR1 SGDLS, CDR2 YYNGEE. CDR3 length: 15 residues. Trimming at V came to 4 bases and at J to 5 bases, leaving 7 bases not matched to a gene. The DNA for the CDR3 is TGTGCCAGCAGCTCTCGGACAGGGGTGGACAATGAGCAGTTCTTC. This sequence encodes CASSSRTGVDNEQFF.

In nucleotides, the CDR3 is TGTGCCAGCAGTGATTGGAATGAGCAGTTCTTC. The encoded protein is CASSDWNEQFF. The chain links TRBV2 to TRBJ2-1; D gene ambiguous. Germline CDR1 reads SNHLY; CDR2 reads FYNNEI. This CDR3 has 11 residues. V lost 3 bases, J lost 7 bases, and 4 bases lay in between. Full variable domain (rest looked up from reference TRBV2 and TRBJ2-1): EPEVTQTPSHQVTQMGQEVILRCVPISNHLYFYWYRQILGQKVEFLVSFYNNEISEKSEIFDDQFSVERPDGSNFTLKIRSTKLEDSAMYFCASSDWNEQFFGPGTRLTVL.

The CDR3 nucleotides are TGTGCCAGCAGCTCCCGGGTACGACGGGTTAAAGGCAATCAGCCCCAGCATTTT. Its protein product is CASSSRVRRVKGNQPQHF. The chain combines TRBV12-1 with TRBJ1-5. TRBV12-1 is given as a pseudogene. The CDR3 has 18 residues.

The gene calls are TRBV5-4 and TRBJ2-3; TRBD1 matches 8 bases. CDR1 and CDR2 (germline): SGHNT, YYREEE (reference sequence). The CDR3 has 16 residues. The J segment lost 1 base and the V segment lost 4 bases, leaving 8 bases of the junction unmatched. CDR3 amino acids: CASSARDRGGTDTQYF. CDR3 DNA sequence: TGTGCCAGCAGCGCGCGAGACAGGGGAGGCACAGATACGCAGTATTTT.

The chain couples TRBV9 to TRBJ2-2; 12 bases agree with TRBD2. The ends lost 4 bases at V and 6 bases at J; junction bases unmatched: 7. This CDR3 region has 16 residues. Germline V CDR1 and CDR2: SGDLS, YYNGEE. This chain's CDR3 is CASSKRLAGAAGELFF. The CDR3 bases are TGTGCCAGCAGCAAGAGACTAGCGGGAGCCGCCGGGGAGCTGTTTTTT.

The V call is TRBV5-8, the J call TRBJ1-1, with D unresolved. The CDR3 is made up of 13 amino acids. V lost 2 bases to trimming and J lost 7 bases, with 12 bases between them. Germline V gene data show CDR1 as SGHTS and CDR2 as YDEGEE. The CDR3 is CASSFRLWVEAFF. In DNA, the CDR3 is TGTGCCAGCAGCTTCCGACTTTGGGTTGAAGCTTTCTTT.

The rearrangement joins TRBV7-2 to TRBJ1-5; 9 positions agree with TRBD1. J was trimmed by 6 bases and V by 4 bases; bases with no gene match: 7. Germline V gene data show CDR1 as SGHTA and CDR2 as FQGNSA. The CDR3 spans 15 residues. DNA of the CDR3: TGTGCCAGCAGCTCCCGGACAGGGGCGGGTCAGCCCCAGCATTTT. This translates into CASSSRTGAGQPQHF.

The rearrangement links TRBV7-6 to TRBJ1-1, with D unclear. Germline values: CDR1 SGHVS, CDR2 FNYEAQ. V was trimmed by 2 bases and J by 5 bases, leaving 9 bases between them. The CDR3 totals 13 residues. The CDR3 region is CASSLKGWTEAFF. CDR3 sequence (DNA): TGTGCCAGCAGCTTAAAGGGATGGACTGAAGCTTTCTTT.

Comment on this clone: In the same sample, other DNA sequences code for this CDR3. This chain joins TRBV2 and TRBJ2-7; the D gene is possibly TRBD2 (5 bases). The V gene lost 6 bases and the J gene lost 2 bases, with 8 bases spanning the gap. The germline V gene has CDR1 SNHLY and CDR2 FYNNEI. The CDR3 covers 12 residues. CDR3 region: CASRGAAYEQYF. CDR3 nucleotide sequence: TGTGCCAGCAGGGGAGCGGCCTACGAGCAGTACTTC.

The rearrangement uses TRBV28 and TRBJ2-5, with 8 bases lining up with TRBD1. Germline V gene lookup returns CDR1 MDHEN and CDR2 SYDVKM. The CDR3 has 15 amino acids. Unmatched junction bases numbered 10, after V lost 6 bases and J lost 4 bases. CDR3 sequence (DNA): TGTGCCAGCAGGGGAGGCGGAACAGGGGGAGAGACCCAGTACTTC. Translated, it gives CASRGGGTGGETQYF. The full variable domain, in which reference TRBV28 and TRBJ2-5 provide the parts outside the CDR3, is DVKVTQSSRYLVKRTGEKVFLECVQDMDHENMFWYRQDPGLGLRLIYFSYDVKMKEKGDIPEGYSVSREKKERFSLILESASTNQTSMYLCASRGGGTGGETQYFGPGTRLLVL.

The chain couples TRBV10-3 to TRBJ2-7; D ambiguous. The CDR3 runs 14 residues. V lost 0 bases and J 4 bases, leaving 10 bases between the germline ends. Germline V CDR1 and CDR2: ENHRY, SYGVKD. For the CDR3, the DNA is TGTGCCATCAGTGAGTCTACAGTTGGTTACGAGCAGTACTTC. This codes for CAISESTVGYEQYF.

The chain has TRBV19 and TRBJ2-3; 8 bases line up with TRBD2. CDR3 length: 14 residues. Germline CDR1 reads LNHDA; CDR2 reads SQIVND (reference sequence). V dropped 3 bases and J dropped 5; count of bases not matched to a gene: 4. In nucleotides, the CDR3 is TGTGCCAGTAGTATGGGACGGGGGGGAGATACGCAGTATTTT. Translated, it gives CASSMGRGGDTQYF.

The V and J genes are TRBV7-9 and TRBJ2-7; 12 bases agree with TRBD2. CDR3 length: 19 amino acids. The trim removed 6 bases at V and 5 bases at J, leaving 20 bases unmatched. Germline assignment: CDR1 SEHNR and CDR2 FQNEAQ (reference sequence). The CDR3: CASSYSFASGRALADEQYF. The DNA of the CDR3 is TGTGCCAGCAGTTACAGCTTTGCTAGCGGGAGGGCCCTCGCAGACGAGCAGTACTTC.

J is TRBJ2-1 and V is TRBV27; TRBD2 might be the D (5 bases). Per the germline V gene, CDR1 is MNHEY and CDR2 is SMNVEV (reference sequence). This CDR3 is built from 14 residues. Trimming pared 6 bases from V and 2 bases from J, leaving 11 bases between. CDR3 residues: CASSPGSTYNEQFF. The CDR3 DNA follows: TGTGCCAGCAGCCCGGGGTCCACCTACAATGAGCAGTTCTTC.

The chain recombines TRBV5-6 with TRBJ1-1; D is perhaps TRBD1 (5 bases). CDR3 length: 15 residues. V was shortened by 1 base and J by 6 bases, with 16 bases between the two germline ends. The germline V gene encodes CDR1 SGHDT and CDR2 YYEEEE. This CDR3 is CASSLYRLGISEAFF. Here the CDR3 DNA reads TGTGCCAGCAGCTTGTACAGGCTCGGCATTTCTGAAGCTTTCTTT.

This clone has at least ten counts. The chain couples TRBV4-1 to TRBJ2-7, with TRBD1 matching 8 bases. The germline gives CDR1 MGHRA, CDR2 YSYEKL. The CDR3 contains 13 residues. With 6 bases clipped from V and 5 bases from J, the junction kept 6 bases outside the gene matches. The CDR3 spells CASRRTGKDEQYF. For the CDR3, the DNA is TGCGCCAGCAGACGGACAGGGAAAGACGAGCAGTACTTC.

V and J are TRBV7-9 and TRBJ2-5, with D unresolved. The CDR3 sequence is 14 residues long. Germline CDR1 reads SEHNR; CDR2 reads FQNEAQ (reference sequence). V gave up 0 bases and J gave up 1 base, with 6 bases separating them. The CDR3 DNA sequence: TGTGCCAGCAGCTTAGCCGCCACCCAAGAGACCCAGTACTTC. It specifies CASSLAATQETQYF.